These 23 T cell receptor beta chains originate from one sample sequenced in a study of tumor and adjacent non-tumor tissue in lung cancer. A modified ARM-PCR protocol with three rounds of nested PCR amplified TCRbeta. TCRdb fed the multiplex PCR reads into MiXCR, producing one record per CDR3 protein. The sample records 60,000 to 90,000 distinct CDR3 sequences, under 80% being singletons. RNA was extracted from bulk tissue without any cell sorting. The sample consisted of lung tumor tissue. These receptors were obtained from a woman in her forties or fifties with non-small cell lung cancer.

V usage is TRBV5-1 and J usage is TRBJ2-5; 12 bases are shared with TRBD2. This CDR3 is 16 amino acids long. Germline CDR1 is SGHRS and CDR2 is YFSETQ. Trimming cost V 4 bases and J 5 bases; bases outside gene matches: 9. The chain's CDR3 is CASSPKPTSGSETQYF. As DNA, the CDR3 is TGCGCCAGCAGCCCCAAGCCGACTAGCGGGAGTGAGACCCAGTACTTC.

This rearrangement joins TRBV6-5 to TRBJ2-7; maybe TRBD1 (5 bases). V was pared by 10 bases and J by 6 bases, with 13 bases between. The CDR3 is 11 amino acids. The germline gives CDR1 MNHEY, CDR2 SVGAGI. DNA for the CDR3: TGTGCCAATAGGCGGCAGGGCGAGCAGTACTTC. This codes for CANRRQGEQYF.

The sample holds one count of this clonotype. The conserved closing phenylalanine or tryptophan is absent in this CDR3, likely reflecting a read error. The rearrangement links TRBV12-3 or TRBV12-4 to TRBJ2-5; D tentatively reads TRBD1 or TRBD2 (5 bases each). CDR3 size: 14 residues. Written as DNA, the CDR3 is TGTGCTAGCAGCTTACCCGGGACCCAAGAGACCCAGTACTCT. Translated, it gives CASSLPGTQETQYS.

This clonotype showed up just a few times. This CDR3 fails to terminate in the conserved phenylalanine or tryptophan, so it likely reflects a read error. No DNA is shown, since the ends of the CDR3 on it are uncertain; the CDR3 is the one TCRdb lists. V usage is TRBV6-1 and J usage is TRBJ2-7. From its first to its last residue, the CDR3 has 12 amino acids. Germline lookup yields CDR1 MNHNS and CDR2 SASEGT. This CDR3 reads CASKPSSYEQNL.

For this clonotype: The germline gene is not matched at one end of the junction; a read error may be the cause. The chain carries TRBV11-2 and TRBJ1-5; D remains ambiguous. Matching the DNA end better, TRBJ2-3 makes the J call doubtful. The CDR3 extends over 13 amino acids. Germline CDR1 is SGHAT and CDR2 is FQNNGV. Written as DNA, the CDR3 is TGCGCCAGCAGCTTAGGTAGCAATCAGCACCAGTATTTT. The encoded protein is CASSLGSNQHQYF.

With respect to this clonotype: Relative to the germline gene, one junction end is altered; a read error may explain this. The CDR3 DNA sequence: TGTCCCAGCAGCCAAGAACAGTCCCATAGCAATCAGCCCCAGCATTTT. The encoded protein is CPSSQEQSHSNQPQHF. The rearrangement links TRBV4-1 to TRBJ1-5; no definite D call. The germline gives CDR1 MGHRA, CDR2 YSYEKL. The CDR3 has 16 residues.

About this clonotype: A much larger clone lies a single base off, so this may be a read error. The rearrangement links TRBV6-4 to TRBJ2-7, with 9 bases that match TRBD1. Germline V gives CDR1 MRHNA, CDR2 SNTAGT. V shed 8 bases and J 0 bases; nucleotides not matched to a gene: 2. The CDR3 has 13 residues. The CDR3 protein is CASGQGSSYEQYF. CDR3 nucleotides: TGTGCCAGCGGACAGGGGAGCTCCTACGAGCAGTACTTC.

This chain links TRBV4-1 with TRBJ1-5, with D uncertain. The ends were cut back, 1 base at V and 8 bases at J, with 15 bases in the middle. The CDR3 has 15 amino acids. Per the germline V gene, CDR1 is MGHRA and CDR2 is YSYEKL. The CDR3 protein is CASSQVPGSKKPQHF. In nucleotides, the CDR3 is TGCGCCAGCAGCCAAGTTCCGGGGAGCAAAAAGCCCCAGCATTTT.

As for this clonotype: With a much larger clone just one base away, this may be a read error. This chain connects TRBV20-1 to TRBJ2-7; D is possibly TRBD2 (6 bases). This CDR3 is built from 16 residues. V lost 7 bases, J lost 7 bases, and 29 bases lay in between. The germline V gene encodes CDR1 DFQATT and CDR2 SNEGSKA (reference sequence). CDR3 DNA sequence: TGCAGTGTTCGGGACTCACGGGTCCCACTACTTAGGGAGCAGTACTTC. This sequence encodes CSVRDSRVPLLREQYF.

With respect to this clonotype: This CDR3 fails to terminate in the conserved phenylalanine or tryptophan, so it likely reflects a read error. The chain links TRBV11-1 to TRBJ2-7; TRBD2 matches at 8 bases. The CDR3 is made up of 17 amino acids. Germline CDR1 reads SGHAT; CDR2 reads FQDESV (reference sequence). The CDR3 loop reads CASSPGTRGSFFDEQYL. DNA of the CDR3: TGTGCTAGCAGCCCGGGGACTAGAGGGAGTTTTTTCGACGAGCAGTACTTG.

The chain recombines TRBV12-3 or TRBV12-4 with TRBJ1-1, with D unresolved. The CDR3 extends over 14 amino acids. The germline V and J ends were trimmed by 6 bases and 5 bases, with 16 bases remaining between them. The CDR3: CASRQTWVVTEAFF. As DNA, the CDR3 is TGTGCCAGCAGACAGACATGGGTGGTGACTGAAGCTTTCTTT.

This clonotype was seen only a few times. The gene calls are TRBV28 and TRBJ2-2; 9 nucleotides line up with TRBD2. The germline V gene has CDR1 MDHEN and CDR2 SYDVKM. This CDR3 contains 14 residues. In nucleotides, the CDR3 is TGTGTCAGTAGTTTCCTAGCGGGGACCGGGGAGCTGTTTTTT. It is translated as CVSSFLAGTGELFF.

In regard to this clonotype: One end of the junction does not line up with germline, which may come from a read error. V is TRBV10-1 and J is TRBJ2-1; 8 bases are a match to TRBD2. Germline CDR1 is WNHNN and CDR2 is SYGVQD (reference sequence). CDR3 length: 14 residues. This CDR3 reads CVSNSGGFLNEQLF. In DNA form, the CDR3 reads TGCGTCAGCAATTCGGGGGGGTTCCTAAATGAGCAGTTATTC.

This chain uses TRBV7-3 with TRBJ2-3; 9 bases fit TRBD2. Germline CDR1 and CDR2: SGHTA and FQGTGA. This CDR3 has 15 residues. J gave up 6 bases and V 0 bases, and 4 bases lay outside the gene matches. This chain's CDR3 is CASSLTREGRDTQYF. The CDR3 coding sequence is TGTGCCAGCAGCTTAACGCGGGAGGGCCGGGATACGCAGTATTTT.

A note on this clonotype: At one of its ends the junction is not consistent with the germline gene, which may arise from a read error. The chain carries TRBV4-2 and TRBJ2-7, with 8 positions matching TRBD2. The germline V gene encodes CDR1 LGHNA and CDR2 YNFKEQ. This CDR3 spans 14 amino acids. The CDR3 protein is CVSSQVGLDYEHYF. In nucleotides, the CDR3 is TGTGTCAGCAGCCAAGTGGGACTAGATTACGAGCACTACTTC.

Concerning this clonotype itself: One junction end does not reproduce the germline sequence, and a read error may be involved. The V gene is TRBV29-1, the J gene TRBJ2-5, with TRBD2 matching 7 bases. The CDR3 has 15 residues. Per germline, CDR1 SQVTM and CDR2 ANQGSEA. CDR3 protein: CSVARTGGLGETHYF. The CDR3 region has the DNA TGCAGCGTCGCCAGGACGGGGGGTTTGGGGGAGACCCACTACTTC.

Comment on this clonotype: The junction shows a germline mismatch at one end, possibly a read error. V usage is TRBV12-3 or TRBV12-4 and J usage is TRBJ2-5; a weak D match, TRBD1 (6 bases). The CDR3 spans 12 residues. The CDR3 loop is CANSWGREIQYF. CDR3 sequence (DNA): TGTGCCAACAGTTGGGGGCGTGAGATCCAGTACTTC.

This clonotype is medium-sized within its sample. The chain carries TRBV11-1 and TRBJ1-1, with D unclear. The germline gives CDR1 SGHAT, CDR2 FQDESV (reference sequence). The CDR3 covers 14 residues. V gave up 5 bases and J gave up 6 bases, with 16 bases separating them. CDR3 coding DNA: TGTGCCAGCAGCCTCGGACGGGGATACTCTGAAGCTTTCTTT. It translates to CASSLGRGYSEAFF.

A word on this clonotype: A read error is likely, as this CDR3 ends without the conserved phenylalanine or tryptophan. The V gene is TRBV12-3 or TRBV12-4, the J gene TRBJ2-2; 7 bases line up with TRBD2. The CDR3 loop spans 18 amino acids. The CDR3 bases are TGTGACAGCAGTAGACACGCCTTGGGACTAACGAACACCGGGGAGCTGTTTTAT. This translates into CDSSRHALGLTNTGELFY.

The chain is built from TRBV10-2 and TRBJ2-7; 7 bases align to TRBD1. Trimming at V came to 7 bases and at J to 5 bases, leaving 17 bases not matched to a gene. Germline-derived CDR1 and CDR2 are WSHSY and SAAADI. The CDR3 is made up of 16 amino acids. The CDR3 region is CASNLDLTQGGDEQYF. CDR3 nucleotides: TGCGCCAGCAACCTGGACTTGACGCAAGGGGGCGACGAGCAGTACTTC.

Details on this clonotype: The junction and the germline gene differ at one end; a read error may be behind it. V is TRBV28 and J is TRBJ2-1; TRBD2 matches 13 bases. The CDR3 sequence is 15 residues long. CDR1 is MDHEN and CDR2 is SYDVKM in the germline V gene. CDR3 sequence reads: CASSPGLAGVNEQLF. CDR3 DNA sequence: TGTGCCAGCAGCCCTGGACTAGCGGGAGTCAATGAGCAGCTCTTC.

This clonotype was counted once. No conserved phenylalanine or tryptophan is present at the end of the CDR3, so a read error is the likely explanation. The J gene is TRBJ1-6, the V gene TRBV7-9; D is ambiguous. The length of the CDR3 is 17 residues. The germline CDR1 and CDR2 sequences are SEHNR and FQNEAQ (reference sequence). V was trimmed by 5 bases and J by 1 base, leaving 15 bases between them. The DNA for the CDR3 is TGTGCCAGCAGCGCTGGACCGTCCAGATCCTATAATTCACCCCTCCACCTT. Protein sequence: CASSAGPSRSYNSPLHL.

With respect to this clonotype: This may be a read error: a much more frequent sequence differs by one nucleotide. V is TRBV24-1 and J is TRBJ1-2; 7 positions match TRBD1. The CDR3 has 13 amino acids. V gave up 7 bases and J gave up 5 bases; unmatched junction bases: 6. Germline V gene sequence: CDR1 KGHDR, CDR2 SFDVKD. The DNA of the CDR3 is TGTGCCACCAGACGACAGGGCGGGTATGGCTACACCTTC. Translating it yields CATRRQGGYGYTF.